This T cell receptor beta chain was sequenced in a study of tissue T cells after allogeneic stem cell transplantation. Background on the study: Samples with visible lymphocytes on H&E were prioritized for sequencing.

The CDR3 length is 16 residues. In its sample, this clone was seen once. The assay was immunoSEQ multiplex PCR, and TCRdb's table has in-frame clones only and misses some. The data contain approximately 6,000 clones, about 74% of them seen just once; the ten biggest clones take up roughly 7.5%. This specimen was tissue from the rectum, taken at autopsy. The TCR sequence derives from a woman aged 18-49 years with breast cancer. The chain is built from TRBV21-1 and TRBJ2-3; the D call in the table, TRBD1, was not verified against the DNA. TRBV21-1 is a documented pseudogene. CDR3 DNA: TGTGCCAGCAGCAAAGATACACAGGGGGAAACAGATACGCAGTATTTT. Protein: CASSKDTQGETDTQYF.